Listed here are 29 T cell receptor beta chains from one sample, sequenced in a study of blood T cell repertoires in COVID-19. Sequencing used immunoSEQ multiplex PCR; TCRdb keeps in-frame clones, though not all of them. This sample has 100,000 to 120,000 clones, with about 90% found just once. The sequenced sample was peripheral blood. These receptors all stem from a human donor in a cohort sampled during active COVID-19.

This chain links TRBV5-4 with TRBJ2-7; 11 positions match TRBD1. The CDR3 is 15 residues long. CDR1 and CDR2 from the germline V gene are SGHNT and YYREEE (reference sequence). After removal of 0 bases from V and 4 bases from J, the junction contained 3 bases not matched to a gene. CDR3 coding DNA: TGTGCCAGCAGCTTGGCGGGGACAGGGGGTTACGAGCAGTACTTC. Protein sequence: CASSLAGTGGYEQYF.

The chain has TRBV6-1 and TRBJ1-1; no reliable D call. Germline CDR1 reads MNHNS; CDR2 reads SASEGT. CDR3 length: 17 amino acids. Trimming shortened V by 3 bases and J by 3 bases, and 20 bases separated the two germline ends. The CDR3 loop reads CASSDTGFLLSDTEAFF. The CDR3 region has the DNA TGTGCCAGCAGTGATACGGGATTCCTCCTGTCGGACACTGAAGCTTTCTTT.

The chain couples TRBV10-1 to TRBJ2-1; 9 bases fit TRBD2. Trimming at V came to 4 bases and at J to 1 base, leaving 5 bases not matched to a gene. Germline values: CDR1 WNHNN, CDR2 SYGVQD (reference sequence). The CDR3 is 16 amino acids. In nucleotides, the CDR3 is TGCGCCAGCAGTGGCCCAGCGGGAGGATCCTACAATGAGCAGTTCTTC. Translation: CASSGPAGGSYNEQFF.

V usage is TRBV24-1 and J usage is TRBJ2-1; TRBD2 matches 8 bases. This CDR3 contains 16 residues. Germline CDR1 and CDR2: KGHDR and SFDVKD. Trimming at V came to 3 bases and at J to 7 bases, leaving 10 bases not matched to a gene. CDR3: CATSDPGTGGANEQFF. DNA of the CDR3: TGTGCCACCAGTGATCCCGGGACGGGAGGGGCTAATGAGCAGTTCTTC.

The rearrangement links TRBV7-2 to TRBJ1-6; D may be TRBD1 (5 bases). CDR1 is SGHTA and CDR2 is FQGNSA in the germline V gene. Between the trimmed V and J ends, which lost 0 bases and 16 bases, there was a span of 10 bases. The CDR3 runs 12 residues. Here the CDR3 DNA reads TGTGCCAGCAGCTTAGCGGCAGGGACTCTCCACTTT. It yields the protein CASSLAAGTLHF.

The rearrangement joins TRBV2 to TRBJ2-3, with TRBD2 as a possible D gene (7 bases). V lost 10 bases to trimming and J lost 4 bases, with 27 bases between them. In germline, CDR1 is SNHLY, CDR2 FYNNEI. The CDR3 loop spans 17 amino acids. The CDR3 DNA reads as TGTGCCACCCGCGAGGGGACTACCGGAGGGGGGGCAGATACGCAGTATTTT. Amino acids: CATREGTTGGGADTQYF. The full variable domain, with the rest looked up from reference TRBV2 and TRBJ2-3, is EPEVTQTPSHQVTQMGQEVILRCVPISNHLYFYWYRQILGQKVEFLVSFYNNEISEKSEIFDDQFSVERPDGSNFTLKIRSTKLEDSAMYFCATREGTTGGGADTQYFGPGTRLTVL.

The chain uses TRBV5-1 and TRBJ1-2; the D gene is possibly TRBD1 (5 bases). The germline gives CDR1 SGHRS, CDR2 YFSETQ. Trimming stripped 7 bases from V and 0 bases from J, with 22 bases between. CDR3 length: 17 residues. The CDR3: CASYPTGDLTSNYGYTF. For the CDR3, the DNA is TGCGCCAGCTATCCGACCGGGGACTTAACTTCTAACTATGGCTACACCTTC.

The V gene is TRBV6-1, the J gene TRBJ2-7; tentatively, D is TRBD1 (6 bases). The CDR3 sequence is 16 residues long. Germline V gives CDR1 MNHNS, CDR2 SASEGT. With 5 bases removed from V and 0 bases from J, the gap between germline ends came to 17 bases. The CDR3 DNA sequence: TGTGCCAGCAGTAAAGGGGACACCTACCCCTCCTACGAGCAGTACTTC. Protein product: CASSKGDTYPSYEQYF.

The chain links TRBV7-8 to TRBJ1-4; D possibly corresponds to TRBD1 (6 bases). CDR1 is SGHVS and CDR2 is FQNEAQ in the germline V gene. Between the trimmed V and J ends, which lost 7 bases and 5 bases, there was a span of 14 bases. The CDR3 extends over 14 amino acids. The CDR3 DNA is TGTGCCAGCAACCACGGACAGCTCAATGAAAAACTGTTTTTT. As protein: CASNHGQLNEKLFF.

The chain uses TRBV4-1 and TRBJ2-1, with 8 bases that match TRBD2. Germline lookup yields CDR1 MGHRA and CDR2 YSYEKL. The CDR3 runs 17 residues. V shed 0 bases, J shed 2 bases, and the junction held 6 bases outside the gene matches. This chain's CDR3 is CASSQDVGRATYNEQFF. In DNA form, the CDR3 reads TGCGCCAGCAGCCAAGACGTCGGGAGGGCCACCTACAATGAGCAGTTCTTC.

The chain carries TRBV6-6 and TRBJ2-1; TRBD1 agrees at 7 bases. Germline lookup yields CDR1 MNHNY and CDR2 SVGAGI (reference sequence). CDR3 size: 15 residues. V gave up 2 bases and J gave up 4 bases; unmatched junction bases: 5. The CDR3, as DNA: TGTGCCAGCAGTTACGGGGACAGCCTTTACAATGAGCAGTTCTTC. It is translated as CASSYGDSLYNEQFF.

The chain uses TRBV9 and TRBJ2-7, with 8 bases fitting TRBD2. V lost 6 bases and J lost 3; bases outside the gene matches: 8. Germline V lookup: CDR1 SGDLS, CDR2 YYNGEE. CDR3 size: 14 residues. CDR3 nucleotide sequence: TGTGCCAGCAACCCAGCGGGAGCGGGCTACGAGCAGTACTTC. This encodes CASNPAGAGYEQYF.

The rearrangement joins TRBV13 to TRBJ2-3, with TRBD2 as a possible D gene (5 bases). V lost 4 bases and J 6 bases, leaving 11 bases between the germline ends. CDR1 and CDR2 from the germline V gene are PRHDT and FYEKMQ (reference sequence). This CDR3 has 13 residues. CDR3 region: CASSYTRFDTQYF. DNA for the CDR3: TGTGCCAGCAGCTATACTAGGTTTGATACGCAGTATTTT.

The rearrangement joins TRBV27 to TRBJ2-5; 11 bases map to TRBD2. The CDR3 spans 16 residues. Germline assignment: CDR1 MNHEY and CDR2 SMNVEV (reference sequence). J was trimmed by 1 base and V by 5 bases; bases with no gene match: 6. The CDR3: CASSPTSGGPQETQYF. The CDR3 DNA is TGTGCCAGCAGTCCTACTAGCGGGGGCCCCCAAGAGACCCAGTACTTC.

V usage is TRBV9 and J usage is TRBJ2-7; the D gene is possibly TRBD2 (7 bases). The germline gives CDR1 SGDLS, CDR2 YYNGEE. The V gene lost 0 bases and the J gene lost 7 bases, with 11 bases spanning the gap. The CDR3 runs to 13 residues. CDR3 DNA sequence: TGTGCCAGCAGCGTAGGAGGGGGGGAGGAGCAGTACTTC. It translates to CASSVGGGEEQYF. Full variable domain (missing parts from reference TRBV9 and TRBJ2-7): DSGVTQTPKHLITATGQRVTLRCSPRSGDLSVYWYQQSLDQGLQFLIQYYNGEERAKGNILERFSAQQFPDLHSELNLSSLELGDSALYFCASSVGGGEEQYFGPGTRLTVT.

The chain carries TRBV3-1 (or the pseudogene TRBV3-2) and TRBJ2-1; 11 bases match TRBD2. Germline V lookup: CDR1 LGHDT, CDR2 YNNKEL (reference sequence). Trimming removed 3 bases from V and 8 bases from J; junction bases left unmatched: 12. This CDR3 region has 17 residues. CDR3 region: CASSQASGGLGGHEQFF. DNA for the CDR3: TGTGCCAGCAGCCAGGCTAGCGGGGGGCTCGGTGGGCATGAGCAGTTCTTC.

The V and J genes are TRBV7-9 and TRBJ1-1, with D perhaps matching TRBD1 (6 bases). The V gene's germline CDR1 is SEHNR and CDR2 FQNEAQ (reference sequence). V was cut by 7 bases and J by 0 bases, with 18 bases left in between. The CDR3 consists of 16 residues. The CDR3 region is CASTQPLGALNTEAFF. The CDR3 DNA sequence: TGTGCCAGCACCCAACCCCTGGGGGCCTTGAACACTGAAGCTTTCTTT.

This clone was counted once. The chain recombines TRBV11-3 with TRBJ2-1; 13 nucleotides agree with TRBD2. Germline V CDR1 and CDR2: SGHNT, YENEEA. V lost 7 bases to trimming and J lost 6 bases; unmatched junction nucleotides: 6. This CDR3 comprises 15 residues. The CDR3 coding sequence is TGTGCCAGCACCCTGACTAGCGGGGGGTCCAATGAGCAGTTCTTC. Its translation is CASTLTSGGSNEQFF.

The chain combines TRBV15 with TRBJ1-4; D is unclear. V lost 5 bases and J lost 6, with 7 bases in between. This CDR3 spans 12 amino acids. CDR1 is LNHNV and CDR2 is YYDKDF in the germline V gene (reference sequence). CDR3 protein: CATSGPDEKLFF. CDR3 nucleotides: TGTGCCACCAGCGGGCCCGATGAAAAACTGTTTTTT.

CDR3 protein: CASSLSRENTGELFF. For the CDR3, the DNA is TGTGCCAGCAGCTTATCTAGAGAGAACACCGGGGAGCTGTTTTTT. The chain employs TRBV5-4 and TRBJ2-2; D unresolved. The CDR3 runs 15 residues. V was shortened by 2 bases and J by 1 base, with 9 bases between the two germline ends. The germline V gene encodes CDR1 SGHNT and CDR2 YYREEE (reference sequence).

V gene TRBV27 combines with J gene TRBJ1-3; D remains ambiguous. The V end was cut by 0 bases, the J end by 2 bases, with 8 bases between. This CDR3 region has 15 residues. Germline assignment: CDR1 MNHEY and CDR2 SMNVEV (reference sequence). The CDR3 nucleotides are TGTGCCAGCAGTTTATCTGGGCCGGCTGGAAACACCATATATTTT. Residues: CASSLSGPAGNTIYF.

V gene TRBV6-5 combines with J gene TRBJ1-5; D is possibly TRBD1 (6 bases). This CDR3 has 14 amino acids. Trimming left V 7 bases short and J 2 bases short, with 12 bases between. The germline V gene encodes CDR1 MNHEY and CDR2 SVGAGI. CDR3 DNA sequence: TGTGCCAGCACTCAGGGGTTAGGCAATCAGCCCCAGCATTTT. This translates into CASTQGLGNQPQHF.

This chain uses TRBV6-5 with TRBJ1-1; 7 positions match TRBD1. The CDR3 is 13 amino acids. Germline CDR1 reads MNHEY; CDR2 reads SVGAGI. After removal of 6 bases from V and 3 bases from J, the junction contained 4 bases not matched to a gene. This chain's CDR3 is CASSLGQDTEAFF. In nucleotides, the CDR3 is TGTGCCAGCAGCTTAGGACAGGACACTGAAGCTTTCTTT.

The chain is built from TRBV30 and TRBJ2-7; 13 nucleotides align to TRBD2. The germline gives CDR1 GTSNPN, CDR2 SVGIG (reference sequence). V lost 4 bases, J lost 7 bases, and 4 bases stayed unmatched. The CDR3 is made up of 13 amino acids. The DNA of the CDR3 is TGTGCCTGGACGGGACTAGCGGGGAGAGAGCAGTACTTC. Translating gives CAWTGLAGREQYF. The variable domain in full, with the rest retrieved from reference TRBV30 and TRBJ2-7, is SQTIHQWPATLVQPVGSPLSLECTVEGTSNPNLYWYRQAAGRGLQLLFYSVGIGQISSEVPQNLSASRPQDRQFILSSKKLLLSDSGFYLCAWTGLAGREQYFGPGTRLTVT.

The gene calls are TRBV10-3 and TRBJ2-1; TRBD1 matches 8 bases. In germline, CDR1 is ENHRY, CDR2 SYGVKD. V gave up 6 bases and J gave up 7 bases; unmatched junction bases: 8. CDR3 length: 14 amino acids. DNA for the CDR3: TGTGCCATCAGCCCGGACAGGGATGTGAATGAGCAGTTCTTC. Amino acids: CAISPDRDVNEQFF.

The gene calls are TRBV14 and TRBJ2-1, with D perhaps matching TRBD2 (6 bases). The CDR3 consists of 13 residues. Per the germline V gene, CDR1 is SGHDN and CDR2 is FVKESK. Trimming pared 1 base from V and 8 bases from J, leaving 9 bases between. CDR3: CASSQGRRDEQFF. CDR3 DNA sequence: TGTGCCAGCAGCCAAGGTAGGAGGGATGAGCAGTTCTTC. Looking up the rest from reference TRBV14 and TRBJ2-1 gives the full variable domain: EAGVTQFPSHSVIEKGQTVTLRCDPISGHDNLYWYRRVMGKEIKFLLHFVKESKQDESGMPNNRFLAERTGGTYSTLKVQPAELEDSGVYFCASSQGRRDEQFFGPGTRLTVL.

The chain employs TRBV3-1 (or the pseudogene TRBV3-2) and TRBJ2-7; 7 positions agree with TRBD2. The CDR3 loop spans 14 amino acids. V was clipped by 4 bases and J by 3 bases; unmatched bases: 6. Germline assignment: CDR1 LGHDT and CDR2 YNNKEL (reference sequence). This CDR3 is CASSRQREGYEQYF. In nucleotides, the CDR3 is TGTGCCAGCAGCCGGCAGCGGGAAGGCTACGAGCAGTACTTC.

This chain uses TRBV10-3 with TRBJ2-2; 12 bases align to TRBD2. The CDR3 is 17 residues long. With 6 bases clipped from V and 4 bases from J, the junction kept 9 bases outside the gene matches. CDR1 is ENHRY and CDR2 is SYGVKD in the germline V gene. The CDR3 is CAIRRVMTSGGTGELFF. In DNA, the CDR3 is TGTGCCATCAGAAGGGTTATGACTAGCGGGGGCACCGGGGAGCTGTTTTTT.

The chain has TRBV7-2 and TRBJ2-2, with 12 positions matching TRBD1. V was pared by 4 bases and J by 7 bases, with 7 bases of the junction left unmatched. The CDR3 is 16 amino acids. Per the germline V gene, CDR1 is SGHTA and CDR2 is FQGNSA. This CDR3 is CASSYGTGGAGGELFF. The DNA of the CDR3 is TGTGCCAGCAGCTATGGGACAGGGGGCGCCGGCGGGGAGCTGTTTTTT.